The present T cell receptor beta chain was sequenced within a study of blood T cell repertoires in COVID-19 (dated by TCRdb to the early 2020s). Study-level background: The collaborator samples originated in the United States, Italy and Spain and spanned the acute and convalescent phases of COVID-19. The prospective study material was composed of cDNA or gDNA derived from T cells, B-cell-depleted T cells, or PBMCs. Deeply sampled blood TCRbeta repertoires from subjects exposed to, actively infected with, or recovered from COVID-19 were included in the dataset. The repertoires were made available in a free public database intended to serve as a resource for research on the immune response to SARS-CoV-2. The samples were drawn from the first 160 participants of the ongoing ImmuneRACE study and from 1,254 subjects provided by 6 global collaborators. The sample metadata nearly always contained a de-identified subject ID, COVID-19 status, age in years and sex. Where available, HLA class I and class II types were obtained from metadata supplied by the sample provider rather than from assay-based typing. Summary of the overall study and its limitations: Clinical and demographic metadata were provided uncurated, with the amount varying by source and participant.

TCRbeta CDR3 regions were amplified from genomic DNA using the immunoSEQ Assay, a bias-controlled multiplex PCR. The source study handled its data this way. Within the assay, amplification of reference gene primers was used to estimate how many nucleated cells each sample contained. To quantify the absolute abundance of each unique TCRbeta CDR3 rearrangement, sequence reads were collapsed and filtered. For each sample, productive Simpson clonality was calculated as the square root of Simpson's diversity index across productive rearrangements. In TCRdb, the immuneACCESS table is reduced to in-frame sequences with V and J assigned. These tables do not hold every clone; where another copy was compared, an unresolved V gene accounts for under half, and the others remain unexplained. For V, J and clone size, that table is used; D and trimming come from the DNA. For this sample there are 20,000 to 25,000 clones; about 83% appear just once. Of the sample, approximately 9.5% falls within the top ten clones.

Each collaborating institution followed its own protocols to collect whole blood in K2EDTA tubes. Collaborator samples were shipped for TCRbeta analysis as frozen whole blood, isolated PBMCs, or DNA extracted from either sample type. The CDR3 sequence holds 13 residues, the cysteine and phenylalanine included. Only the CDR3 part of the read is kept: 39 bases, read in frame from the first base. V is pared back by 7 bases and J by 5 bases, with 14 bases lying between the germline termini. A remark on this clone: Its antigen is not yet known. Nothing much larger sits one base from this clone, and base qualities are not available.

Recombination linked TRBV12-3 or TRBV12-4 to TRBJ2-5, with a weak D call of TRBD2 (6 bases match). The sequence came from a human donor with active COVID-19. The donor label of this sample is uncertain. The specimen was peripheral blood. Read as DNA, the sequence is TGTGCCAGCATTGAGACTAGTGGGGAGACCCAGTACTTC. It translates as CASIETSGETQYF.